The rows below give T cell receptor beta chains drawn from one sample of a study of T-cell reconstitution after alpha-beta-depleted transplantation in children. Using its own MiXCR run on the PCR reads, TCRdb lists one record per CDR3 protein. The profile covers around 680,000 distinct CDR3 sequences, with about 15% appearing a single time and approximately 1.1% taken by the ten largest. This sample comprised PBMCs from the stem cell graft donor, obtained from the stem cell graft. The receptors come from a human donor who donated a stem cell graft to a child with acute myeloid leukemia. Both conserved end residues are part of each CDR3. A D gene is named only where the DNA matches it firmly. Size is omitted from some rows. Given values are once, few, many or a class for expanded clones.

CDR3 length	J gene	V gene	D gene	clone size	CDR3 protein	CDR3 DNA
16	TRBJ2-1	TRBV28	TRBD1	-	CASSLLGQGAYNEQFF	TGTGCCAGCAGTCTCCTCGGACAGGGGGCCTACAATGAGCAGTTCTTC
12	TRBJ1-2	TRBV6-6	-	few	CATGELSYGYTF	TGTGCCACCGGAGAACTCTCGTATGGCTACACCTTC
10	TRBJ1-1	TRBV7-9	-	-	CASSFVEAFF	TGTGCCAGCAGCTTTGTCGAAGCTTTCTTT
13	TRBJ1-5	TRBV7-2	-	few	CASSLAGIGTQHF	TGTGCCAGCAGCTTAGCGGGGATTGGGACCCAGCATTTT
14	TRBJ1-2	TRBV18	-	-	CASSPSRDLSGYTF	TGTGCCAGCTCACCTAGCAGGGACCTAAGCGGCTACACCTTC
14	TRBJ2-7	TRBV7-9	-	-	CASSLTRIPYEQYF	TGTGCCAGCAGTTTAACCCGGATCCCCTACGAGCAGTACTTC
17	TRBJ2-3	TRBV10-3	TRBD1	-	CAIKTPSGGVGTDTQYF	TGTGCCATCAAGACCCCCTCAGGGGGCGTCGGAACAGATACGCAGTATTTT
13	TRBJ1-2	TRBV7-9	-	few	CASSFNGNYGYTF	TGTGCCAGCAGCTTCAACGGGAACTATGGCTACACCTTC
13	TRBJ2-3	TRBV5-1	-	many	CASMERAQYTQYF	TGCGCCAGCATGGAGAGGGCACAATATACGCAGTATTTT
17	TRBJ2-5	TRBV20-1	TRBD2	few	CSARDLRKRGPEGTQYF	TGCAGTGCTAGAGATCTGAGAAAGCGGGGGCCCGAGGGGACCCAGTACTTC
15	TRBJ2-3	TRBV5-5	-	few	CASSLAPLATDTQYF	TGTGCCAGCAGCTTGGCACCTTTAGCGACAGATACGCAGTATTTT
16	TRBJ2-5	TRBV4-3	TRBD1	-	CASSQVQGQYQETQYF	TGCGCCAGCAGCCAAGTTCAGGGACAGTACCAAGAGACCCAGTACTTC
13	TRBJ2-1	TRBV7-9	-	few	CASSPPRYNEQFF	TGTGCCAGCAGCCCCCCTCGATACAATGAGCAGTTCTTC
14	TRBJ2-3	TRBV12-3/TRBV12-4	-	-	CASSSGGGGDTQYF	TGTGCCAGCAGTTCCGGGGGTGGTGGGGATACGCAGTATTTT
16	TRBJ2-3	TRBV6-5	-	-	CASSYSGRRATDTRYF	TGTGCCAGCAGTTACTCCGGGCGTAGGGCCACAGATACGCGGTATTTT
15	TRBJ1-1	TRBV9	-	many	CASSAQSQASTEAFF	TGTGCCAGCAGCGCCCAGTCACAGGCCAGCACTGAAGCTTTCTTT
15	TRBJ2-3	TRBV5-4	-	-	CASSLNRDFTDTQYF	TGTGCCAGCAGCTTGAACCGGGACTTCACAGATACGCAGTATTTT
14	TRBJ2-5	TRBV10-3	TRBD2	-	CAISESGGKETQYF	TGTGCCATCAGTGAGTCCGGGGGGAAGGAGACCCAGTACTTC
16	TRBJ2-3	TRBV4-2	TRBD2	many	CASSPLAETSTDTQYF	TGTGCCAGCAGCCCCCTAGCGGAAACTAGCACAGATACGCAGTATTTT
15	TRBJ2-1	TRBV12-3/TRBV12-4	TRBD2	few	CASSRTSGGAYEQFF	TGTGCCAGCAGCCGGACTAGCGGGGGGGCCTATGAGCAGTTCTTC
14	TRBJ1-4	TRBV5-1	-	-	CASRRDGPNEKLFF	TGCGCCAGCAGACGGGACGGGCCTAATGAAAAACTGTTTTTT
12	TRBJ1-6	TRBV11-2	-	-	CASSFRDSPLHF	TGTGCCAGCAGCTTCAGAGATTCACCCCTCCACTTT
10	TRBJ1-2	TRBV20-1	-	many	CSAPLYGYTF	TGCAGTGCTCCCCTCTATGGCTACACCTTC
16	TRBJ2-1	TRBV28	-	few	CASSVTGLGSYNEQFF	TGTGCCAGCAGTGTAACAGGGCTGGGGTCCTACAATGAGCAGTTCTTC
15	TRBJ1-5	TRBV20-1	TRBD1	few	CSAVTRTGWGQPQHF	TGCAGTGCTGTTACACGGACAGGTTGGGGGCAGCCCCAGCATTTT
13	TRBJ2-1	TRBV20-1	TRBD2	many	CSAPGLGYNEQFF	TGCAGTGCCCCGGGACTAGGGTACAATGAGCAGTTCTTC
14	TRBJ1-1	TRBV29-1	-	many	CSADRRGGNTEAFF	TGCAGCGCTGATCGGAGGGGAGGTAACACTGAAGCTTTCTTT
11	TRBJ1-1	TRBV20-1	-	-	CSARVGAGAFF	TGCAGTGCTAGAGTAGGGGCCGGGGCTTTCTTT
15	TRBJ2-3	TRBV20-1	TRBD1	-	CSAPRQGENTDTQYF	TGCAGTGCCCCTCGGCAGGGGGAAAACACAGATACGCAGTATTTT
14	TRBJ1-2	TRBV11-1	-	-	CASSLGGNREGYTF	TGTGCCAGCAGCTTGGGCGGCAACCGGGAAGGCTACACCTTC
15	TRBJ2-7	TRBV7-3	-	many	CASSVGGVPSYEQYF	TGTGCCAGCAGCGTAGGGGGGGTGCCCTCCTACGAGCAGTACTTC
15	TRBJ1-4	TRBV5-1	-	-	CASSFQGNPNEKLFF	TGCGCCAGCAGCTTCCAGGGTAATCCTAATGAAAAACTGTTTTTT
14	TRBJ1-4	TRBV20-1	-	-	CSANDFSTNEKLFF	TGCAGTGCCAACGACTTTAGTACTAATGAAAAACTGTTTTTT
15	TRBJ2-7	TRBV7-2	TRBD2	-	CASSLGIAGGVEQYF	TGTGCCAGCAGCTTAGGAATAGCGGGGGGTGTGGAGCAGTACTTC
15	TRBJ2-3	TRBV7-2	-	many	CASSLGGGVGDTQYF	TGTGCCAGCAGCTTAGGAGGCGGGGTCGGAGATACGCAGTATTTT
13	TRBJ2-1	TRBV20-1	-	many	CSSTENLNNEQFF	TGCAGTTCGACGGAGAATCTAAACAATGAGCAGTTCTTC
14	TRBJ1-1	TRBV27	-	many	CASNYSPRGTEAFF	TGTGCCAGCAACTACTCTCCTAGGGGCACTGAAGCTTTCTTT
15	TRBJ1-4	TRBV5-1	-	many	CASSLVGGWNEKLFF	TGCGCCAGCAGCTTGGTTGGAGGATGGAATGAAAAACTGTTTTTT
14	TRBJ1-2	TRBV12-3/TRBV12-4	-	-	CASRGRGTNYGYTF	TGTGCCAGCAGAGGACGCGGAACTAACTATGGCTACACCTTC
15	TRBJ2-4	TRBV6-2/TRBV6-3	-	few	CASSYSEGYQNIQYF	TGTGCCAGCAGTTACTCGGAAGGGTACCAAAACATTCAGTACTTC
14	TRBJ2-3	TRBV5-5	-	many	CASSLDLRTDTQYF	TGTGCCAGCAGCCTCGACCTCCGCACAGATACGCAGTATTTT
17	TRBJ2-2	TRBV24-1	-	few	CATSDPLGAASPGELFF	TGTGCCACCAGTGACCCCCTGGGGGCAGCCTCCCCGGGGGAGCTGTTTTTT